The rows below give T cell receptor beta chains drawn from one sample of a study of Graves' ophthalmopathy and Graves' hyperthyroidism. Using its own MiXCR run on the multiplex PCR reads, TCRdb lists one record per CDR3 protein. This sample yields approximately 540,000 distinct CDR3 sequences, of which 35% to 40% are seen a single time; about 4.1% belongs to the top ten. What was sequenced was peripheral blood or thyroid tissue (not recorded which). All receptors derive from an adult man with Graves' hyperthyroidism. Both conserved end residues are part of each CDR3. Fields, in order: J gene, D gene, clone size, V gene, CDR3 protein, CDR3 DNA. The D gene is left open where the match is weak. Expanded clones are given a class, and other clones once, few, many or no size at all.

J gene: TRBJ2-6; D gene: TRBD1; clone size: many; V gene: TRBV25-1; CDR3 protein: CASGQGVFPGANVLTF; CDR3 DNA: TGTGCCAGCGGACAGGGGGTATTTCCTGGGGCCAACGTCCTGACTTTC
J gene: TRBJ1-4; D gene: -; clone size: few; V gene: TRBV5-8; CDR3 protein: CASSLRAWERLGNEKLFF; CDR3 DNA: TGTGCCAGCAGCTTGAGGGCTTGGGAACGGCTAGGGAATGAAAAACTGTTTTTT
J gene: TRBJ2-7; D gene: TRBD1; clone size: -; V gene: TRBV15; CDR3 protein: CATSRIRGLEQYF; CDR3 DNA: TGTGCCACCAGCAGGATCAGGGGGCTAGAGCAGTACTTC
J gene: TRBJ1-1; D gene: -; clone size: -; V gene: TRBV28; CDR3 protein: CASSTPGMNTEAFF; CDR3 DNA: TGTGCCAGCAGTACGCCCGGAATGAACACTGAAGCTTTCTTT
J gene: TRBJ2-6; D gene: -; clone size: few; V gene: TRBV12-3/TRBV12-4; CDR3 protein: CASTLGGGLSGANVLTF; CDR3 DNA: TGTGCCAGCACTCTAGGGGGGGGACTATCTGGGGCCAACGTCCTGACTTTC
J gene: TRBJ1-1; D gene: -; clone size: many; V gene: TRBV5-1; CDR3 protein: CASSLDGRANTEAFF; CDR3 DNA: TGCGCCAGCAGCTTGGACGGACGGGCGAACACTGAAGCTTTCTTT
J gene: TRBJ2-7; D gene: TRBD2; clone size: -; V gene: TRBV20-1; CDR3 protein: CSASPGLAGENEQYF; CDR3 DNA: TGCAGTGCTAGCCCCGGACTAGCGGGGGAGAATGAGCAGTACTTC
J gene: TRBJ1-2; D gene: -; clone size: few; V gene: TRBV15; CDR3 protein: CATSRDLRRDIYGYTF; CDR3 DNA: TGTGCCACCAGCAGAGATCTCCGCCGGGACATCTATGGCTACACCTTC
J gene: TRBJ1-2; D gene: -; clone size: many; V gene: TRBV20-1; CDR3 protein: CSAREGGLVRGYTF; CDR3 DNA: TGCAGTGCTAGAGAGGGGGGGTTGGTGCGGGGCTACACCTTC
J gene: TRBJ2-3; D gene: TRBD1; clone size: few; V gene: TRBV7-3; CDR3 protein: CASSQDRGADTQYF; CDR3 DNA: TGTGCCAGCAGCCAAGACAGGGGCGCAGATACGCAGTATTTT
J gene: TRBJ1-1; D gene: -; clone size: -; V gene: TRBV20-1; CDR3 protein: CSARPQAETEAFF; CDR3 DNA: TGCAGTGCTAGGCCACAGGCTGAGACTGAAGCTTTCTTT
J gene: TRBJ2-5; D gene: TRBD2; clone size: many; V gene: TRBV20-1; CDR3 protein: CSAGTSGEETQYF; CDR3 DNA: TGCAGTGCTGGGACTAGCGGGGAGGAGACCCAGTACTTC
J gene: TRBJ1-1; D gene: -; clone size: many; V gene: TRBV7-2; CDR3 protein: CASSSQGGNTEAFF; CDR3 DNA: TGTGCCAGCAGCTCCCAGGGAGGGAACACTGAAGCTTTCTTT
J gene: TRBJ2-5; D gene: -; clone size: many; V gene: TRBV5-4; CDR3 protein: CASSLPSTETQYF; CDR3 DNA: TGTGCCAGCAGCTTGCCCTCAACGGAGACCCAGTACTTC
J gene: TRBJ1-5; D gene: -; clone size: many; V gene: TRBV10-2; CDR3 protein: CASSSKGGYSNQPQHF; CDR3 DNA: TGCGCCAGCAGTTCTAAAGGGGGGTATAGCAATCAGCCCCAGCATTTT
J gene: TRBJ2-7; D gene: TRBD2; clone size: many; V gene: TRBV24-1; CDR3 protein: CATSDSLAGGLHEQYF; CDR3 DNA: TGTGCCACCAGTGACTCTCTAGCGGGAGGGCTTCACGAGCAGTACTTC
J gene: TRBJ1-5; D gene: TRBD1; clone size: many; V gene: TRBV19; CDR3 protein: CASSGTGGFIGQPQHF; CDR3 DNA: TGTGCCAGTAGTGGGACAGGGGGCTTCATCGGTCAGCCCCAGCATTTT
J gene: TRBJ2-2; D gene: TRBD2; clone size: few; V gene: TRBV7-2; CDR3 protein: CASSLHLAGVTGELFF; CDR3 DNA: TGTGCCAGCAGCTTACATCTAGCGGGAGTCACCGGGGAGCTGTTTTTT
J gene: TRBJ1-1; D gene: TRBD1; clone size: many; V gene: TRBV12-3/TRBV12-4; CDR3 protein: CASSLTGPNTEAFF; CDR3 DNA: TGTGCCAGCAGCTTGACAGGGCCGAACACTGAAGCTTTCTTT
J gene: TRBJ1-6; D gene: TRBD1; clone size: many; V gene: TRBV5-1; CDR3 protein: CASSLGGGRSPLHF; CDR3 DNA: TGCGCCAGCAGCTTGGGAGGGGGCCGGTCACCCCTCCACTTT
J gene: TRBJ1-2; D gene: TRBD1; clone size: -; V gene: TRBV6-1; CDR3 protein: CASSYRQGNTF; CDR3 DNA: TGTGCCAGCAGTTACCGACAGGGAAACACCTTC
J gene: TRBJ1-2; D gene: -; clone size: -; V gene: TRBV29-1; CDR3 protein: CSLAEGEGYTF; CDR3 DNA: TGCAGCTTGGCCGAGGGAGAAGGCTACACCTTC
J gene: TRBJ2-3; D gene: -; clone size: -; V gene: TRBV20-1; CDR3 protein: CSARGGRGSTDTQYF; CDR3 DNA: TGCAGTGCTAGGGGAGGACGGGGGAGCACAGATACGCAGTATTTT
J gene: TRBJ2-5; D gene: -; clone size: many; V gene: TRBV20-1; CDR3 protein: CSAIRTGETQYF; CDR3 DNA: TGCAGTGCTATTAGGACTGGGGAGACCCAGTACTTC
J gene: TRBJ2-2; D gene: -; clone size: -; V gene: TRBV7-2; CDR3 protein: CASRTTGTLNTGELFF; CDR3 DNA: TGTGCCAGCAGAACAACCGGGACATTGAACACCGGGGAGCTGTTTTTT
J gene: TRBJ1-5; D gene: TRBD1; clone size: -; V gene: TRBV18; CDR3 protein: CASLQGQGRPQHF; CDR3 DNA: TGTGCCAGCTTACAGGGGCAGGGGAGGCCCCAGCATTTT
J gene: TRBJ2-7; D gene: TRBD1; clone size: -; V gene: TRBV5-1; CDR3 protein: CASSLGPDRGDYEQYF; CDR3 DNA: TGCGCCAGCAGCTTGGGGCCGGACAGGGGGGACTACGAGCAGTACTTC
J gene: TRBJ1-2; D gene: -; clone size: -; V gene: TRBV3-1; CDR3 protein: CASSQHSFNYGYTF; CDR3 DNA: TGTGCCAGCAGCCAACACAGCTTTAACTATGGCTACACCTTC
J gene: TRBJ1-1; D gene: -; clone size: -; V gene: TRBV7-9; CDR3 protein: CASSPEATGLNTEAFF; CDR3 DNA: TGTGCCAGCAGCCCAGAAGCAACAGGGTTGAACACTGAAGCTTTCTTT
J gene: TRBJ1-4; D gene: -; clone size: many; V gene: TRBV20-1; CDR3 protein: CSAMASRTTNEKLFF; CDR3 DNA: TGCAGTGCTATGGCCAGTAGGACAACTAATGAAAAACTGTTTTTT
J gene: TRBJ2-7; D gene: -; clone size: -; V gene: TRBV7-9; CDR3 protein: CASSLAPGSSYEQYF; CDR3 DNA: TGTGCCAGCAGCTTAGCCCCGGGATCTTCCTACGAGCAGTACTTC
J gene: TRBJ1-2; D gene: -; clone size: -; V gene: TRBV7-2; CDR3 protein: CASSSTNPLAPGANYGYTF; CDR3 DNA: TGTGCCAGCAGCTCCACCAATCCGCTAGCTCCTGGGGCCAACTATGGCTACACCTTC
J gene: TRBJ2-3; D gene: TRBD2; clone size: many; V gene: TRBV29-1; CDR3 protein: CSTGLGYTDTQYF; CDR3 DNA: TGCAGCACGGGACTAGGGTACACAGATACGCAGTATTTT
J gene: TRBJ1-5; D gene: -; clone size: many; V gene: TRBV24-1; CDR3 protein: CATSDSRGSPQHF; CDR3 DNA: TGTGCCACCAGTGATTCAAGGGGATCGCCCCAGCATTTT
J gene: TRBJ1-1; D gene: TRBD1; clone size: few; V gene: TRBV3-1; CDR3 protein: CASSPRDRGYTEAFF; CDR3 DNA: TGTGCCAGCAGCCCACGGGACAGGGGGTACACTGAAGCTTTCTTT
J gene: TRBJ1-1; D gene: -; clone size: -; V gene: TRBV24-1; CDR3 protein: CATSVLRCMNTGAFF; CDR3 DNA: TGTGCCACCAGTGTCCTCAGATGTATGAACACTGGAGCTTTCTTT
J gene: TRBJ2-2; D gene: TRBD1; clone size: -; V gene: TRBV24-1; CDR3 protein: CATSGRPGTEFKNAGELFF; CDR3 DNA: TGTGCCACCAGTGGGCGTCCCGGGACAGAGTTCAAGAACGCCGGGGAGCTGTTTTTT
J gene: TRBJ1-2; D gene: -; clone size: -; V gene: TRBV5-1; CDR3 protein: CASSPDGPVLRYTF; CDR3 DNA: TGCGCCAGCAGTCCGGACGGCCCAGTCTTACGCTACACCTTC
J gene: TRBJ1-4; D gene: -; clone size: -; V gene: TRBV12-3/TRBV12-4; CDR3 protein: CASKPRSTNEKLFF; CDR3 DNA: TGTGCCAGCAAACCCAGGTCAACTAATGAAAAACTGTTTTTT
J gene: TRBJ1-6; D gene: -; clone size: many; V gene: TRBV20-1; CDR3 protein: CSARKGAGNSPLHF; CDR3 DNA: TGCAGTGCTAGGAAGGGCGCCGGTAATTCACCCCTCCACTTT
J gene: TRBJ1-1; D gene: -; clone size: many; V gene: TRBV2; CDR3 protein: CASSEGAGRAFF; CDR3 DNA: TGTGCCAGCAGTGAGGGGGCGGGGAGGGCTTTCTTT
J gene: TRBJ2-5; D gene: -; clone size: -; V gene: TRBV29-1; CDR3 protein: CSLGPSSSSETQYF; CDR3 DNA: TGCAGCTTAGGACCTTCTTCTAGCTCCGAGACCCAGTACTTC
J gene: TRBJ2-5; D gene: TRBD1; clone size: -; V gene: TRBV25-1; CDR3 protein: CASSVVGQDIVTQYF; CDR3 DNA: TGTGCCAGCAGCGTTGTTGGACAGGATATCGTGACCCAGTACTTC
J gene: TRBJ2-2; D gene: TRBD1; clone size: few; V gene: TRBV5-1; CDR3 protein: CASSLVQGDTGELFF; CDR3 DNA: TGCGCCAGCAGCTTGGTCCAGGGGGACACCGGGGAGCTGTTTTTT
J gene: TRBJ1-1; D gene: -; clone size: few; V gene: TRBV27; CDR3 protein: CASSFGQYTEAFF; CDR3 DNA: TGTGCCAGCAGTTTTGGACAGTACACTGAAGCTTTCTTT
J gene: TRBJ1-2; D gene: TRBD1; clone size: many; V gene: TRBV2; CDR3 protein: CASRRTGVLEGYTF; CDR3 DNA: TGTGCCAGCAGGCGGACAGGGGTACTAGAAGGCTACACCTTC
J gene: TRBJ1-2; D gene: -; clone size: -; V gene: TRBV29-1; CDR3 protein: CSLRRSYGYTF; CDR3 DNA: TGCAGCTTAAGGCGGAGCTATGGCTACACCTTC
J gene: TRBJ1-5; D gene: -; clone size: many; V gene: TRBV5-1; CDR3 protein: CASSFAGDQPQHF; CDR3 DNA: TGCGCCAGCAGCTTTGCAGGAGATCAGCCCCAGCATTTT
J gene: TRBJ1-1; D gene: -; clone size: few; V gene: TRBV5-1; CDR3 protein: CASSLVAGVNTEAFF; CDR3 DNA: TGCGCCAGCAGCTTGGTGGCGGGGGTGAACACTGAAGCTTTCTTT
J gene: TRBJ1-5; D gene: TRBD1; clone size: -; V gene: TRBV7-9; CDR3 protein: CATSRGRTGVLREHF; CDR3 DNA: TGTGCCACCAGCAGAGGGAGGACAGGGGTGTTGCGCGAGCATTTT
J gene: TRBJ1-1; D gene: -; clone size: many; V gene: TRBV29-1; CDR3 protein: CSVVSPGGTEAFF; CDR3 DNA: TGCAGCGTTGTCTCTCCGGGGGGTACTGAAGCTTTCTTT
J gene: TRBJ1-5; D gene: -; clone size: many; V gene: TRBV7-8; CDR3 protein: CASSLERLTPNQPQHF; CDR3 DNA: TGTGCCAGCAGCTTAGAAAGGTTGACACCCAATCAGCCCCAGCATTTT
J gene: TRBJ1-4; D gene: -; clone size: -; V gene: TRBV12-3/TRBV12-4; CDR3 protein: CASRAVWSTGEKLFF; CDR3 DNA: TGTGCCAGCAGAGCAGTTTGGAGCACCGGGGAAAAACTGTTTTTT
J gene: TRBJ1-3; D gene: TRBD1; clone size: -; V gene: TRBV29-1; CDR3 protein: CSRTGSGNTIYF; CDR3 DNA: TGCAGTCGGACAGGGTCTGGAAACACCATATATTTT
J gene: TRBJ1-1; D gene: -; clone size: few; V gene: TRBV10-3; CDR3 protein: CASSVSARAEAFF; CDR3 DNA: TGTGCCAGCAGTGTTAGCGCCCGGGCTGAAGCTTTCTTT
J gene: TRBJ1-6; D gene: TRBD1; clone size: few; V gene: TRBV28; CDR3 protein: CASSWRRGRDSPLHF; CDR3 DNA: TGTGCCAGCAGTTGGCGGAGGGGGCGAGATTCACCCCTCCACTTT
J gene: TRBJ1-1; D gene: TRBD1; clone size: many; V gene: TRBV19; CDR3 protein: CASSMGWGTGASEAFF; CDR3 DNA: TGTGCCAGTAGTATGGGTTGGGGGACAGGGGCTAGTGAAGCTTTCTTT
J gene: TRBJ2-7; D gene: -; clone size: many; V gene: TRBV5-1; CDR3 protein: CASSWGGRYEQYF; CDR3 DNA: TGCGCCAGCAGCTGGGGGGGCCGCTACGAGCAGTACTTC